This passage covers 3 T cell receptor beta chains from one sample sequenced in a study of multiple sclerosis patients with progressive multifocal leukoencephalopathy. Method: immunoSEQ multiplex PCR; TCRdb's copy keeps in-frame clones and lacks some. This table has 25,000 to 35,000 clones, approximately 90% appearing once. The time point: before natalizumab initiation. The sequenced sample consisted of PBMCs. The source of these receptors is a human donor with multiple sclerosis.

The chain carries TRBV10-3 and TRBJ1-5, with D maybe TRBD1 (6 bases). The V end was cut by 4 bases, the J end by 7 bases, with 8 bases between. Germline assignment: CDR1 ENHRY and CDR2 SYGVKD. The CDR3 contains 12 residues. This CDR3 is CAISGGGQPQHF. CDR3 DNA sequence: TGTGCCATCAGTGGAGGGGGGCAGCCCCAGCATTTT.

The V call is TRBV7-9, the J call TRBJ2-3, with D perhaps being TRBD1 or TRBD2 (5 bases each). The CDR3 is 14 amino acids. Trimming left V 7 bases short and J 1 base short, with 12 bases between. Germline values: CDR1 SEHNR, CDR2 FQNEAQ (reference sequence). CDR3 in amino acids: CASTQRGGTDTQYF. CDR3 in DNA: TGTGCCAGCACACAACGAGGGGGCACAGATACGCAGTATTTT.

The chain joins TRBV18 to TRBJ1-4; no definite D call. CDR1 and CDR2 from the germline V gene are KGHSH and LQKENI. This CDR3 comprises 17 residues. Trimming took off 2 bases at V and 3 bases at J, with 16 bases between the two ends. CDR3 sequence: CASSPYSQFGSNEKLFF. Here the CDR3 DNA reads TGTGCCAGCTCACCATACTCCCAGTTCGGCTCTAATGAAAAACTGTTTTTT.